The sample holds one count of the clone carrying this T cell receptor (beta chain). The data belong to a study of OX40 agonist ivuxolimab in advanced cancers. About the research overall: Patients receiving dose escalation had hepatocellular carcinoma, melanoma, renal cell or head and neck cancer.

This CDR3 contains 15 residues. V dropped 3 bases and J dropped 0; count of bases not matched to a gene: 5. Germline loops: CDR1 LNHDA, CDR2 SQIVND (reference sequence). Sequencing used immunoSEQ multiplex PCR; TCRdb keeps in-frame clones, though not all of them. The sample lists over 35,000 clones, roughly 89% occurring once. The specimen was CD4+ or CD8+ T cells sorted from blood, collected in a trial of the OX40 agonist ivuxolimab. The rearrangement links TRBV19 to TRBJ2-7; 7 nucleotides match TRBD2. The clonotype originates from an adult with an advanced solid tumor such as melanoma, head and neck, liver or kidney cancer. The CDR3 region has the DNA TGTGCCAGTAGTATGGGGGGAGGGAGCTCCTACGAGCAGTACTTC. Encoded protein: CASSMGGGSSYEQYF. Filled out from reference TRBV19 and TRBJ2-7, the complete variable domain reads DGGITQSPKYLFRKEGQNVTLSCEQNLNHDAMYWYRQDPGQGLRLIYYSQIVNDFQKGDIAEGYSVSREKKESFPLTVTSAQKNPTAFYLCASSMGGGSSYEQYFGPGTRLTVT.